In its sample, the clone carrying this T cell receptor beta chain was seen many times. The data were taken from a study of T-cell reconstitution after alpha-beta-depleted transplantation in children. The TCRbeta library incorporated unique molecular identifiers. MiXCR was run by TCRdb on the PCR reads, yielding one entry per CDR3 protein. The table includes under 350,000 distinct CDR3 sequences, roughly 9.5% detected once. The ends lost 4 bases at V and 3 bases at J; junction bases unmatched: 8. From germline, CDR1 is SGHRS and CDR2 YFSETQ. The CDR3 is 16 amino acids. V gene TRBV5-1 combines with J gene TRBJ2-3; 10 bases align to TRBD2. The receptor's source is a human donor who donated a stem cell graft to a child with SCID. This specimen was PBMCs from the stem cell graft donor, taken from the stem cell graft. In DNA form, the CDR3 reads TGCGCCAGCAGCGCCTCTAGCGGGAGTGGTACAGATACGCAGTATTTT. It specifies CASSASSGSGTDTQYF.